This T cell receptor (beta chain) originates from a study of cytotoxic CD8 clonotypes in ibrutinib-treated CLL. This clone was observed a single time. Profiling relied on immunoSEQ multiplex PCR, and the TCRdb table lists in-frame clones only, not all of them. Of 250,000 to 350,000 clones in the sample, around 69% were seen once. The CDR3 has 13 residues. V was pared by 5 bases and J by 6 bases, with 5 bases of the junction left unmatched. In germline, CDR1 is MNHEY, CDR2 SVGAGI. The TCR was taken from a human donor with chronic lymphocytic leukemia. The specimen comprised PBMCs, sampled at disease progression, from a patient treated with ibrutinib. The rearrangement links TRBV6-5 to TRBJ2-7, with 9 nucleotides matching TRBD1. This CDR3 reads CASSPGTGFEQYF. CDR3 nucleotides: TGTGCCAGCAGTCCGGGGACAGGGTTCGAGCAGTACTTC.